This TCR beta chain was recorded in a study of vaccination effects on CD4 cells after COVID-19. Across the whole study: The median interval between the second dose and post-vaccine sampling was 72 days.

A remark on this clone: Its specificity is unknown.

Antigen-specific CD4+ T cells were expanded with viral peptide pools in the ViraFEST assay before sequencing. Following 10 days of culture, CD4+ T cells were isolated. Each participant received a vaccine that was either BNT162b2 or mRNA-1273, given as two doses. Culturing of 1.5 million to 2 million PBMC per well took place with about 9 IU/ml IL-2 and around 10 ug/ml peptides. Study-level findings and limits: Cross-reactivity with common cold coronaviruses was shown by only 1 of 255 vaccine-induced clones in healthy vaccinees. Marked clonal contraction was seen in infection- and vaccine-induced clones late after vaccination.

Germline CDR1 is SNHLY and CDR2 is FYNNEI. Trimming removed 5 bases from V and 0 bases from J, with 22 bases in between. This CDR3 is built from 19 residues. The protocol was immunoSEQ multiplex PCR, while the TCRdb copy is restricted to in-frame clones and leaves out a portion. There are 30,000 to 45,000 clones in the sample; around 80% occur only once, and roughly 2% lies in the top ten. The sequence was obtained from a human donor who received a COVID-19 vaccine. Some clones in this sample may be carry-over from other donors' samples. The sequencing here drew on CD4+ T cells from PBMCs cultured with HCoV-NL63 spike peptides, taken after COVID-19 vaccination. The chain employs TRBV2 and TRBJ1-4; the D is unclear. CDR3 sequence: CASSSTGVRQPATNEKLFF. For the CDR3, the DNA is TGTGCCAGCAGTTCCACGGGTGTGCGACAACCTGCAACTAATGAAAAACTGTTTTTT.